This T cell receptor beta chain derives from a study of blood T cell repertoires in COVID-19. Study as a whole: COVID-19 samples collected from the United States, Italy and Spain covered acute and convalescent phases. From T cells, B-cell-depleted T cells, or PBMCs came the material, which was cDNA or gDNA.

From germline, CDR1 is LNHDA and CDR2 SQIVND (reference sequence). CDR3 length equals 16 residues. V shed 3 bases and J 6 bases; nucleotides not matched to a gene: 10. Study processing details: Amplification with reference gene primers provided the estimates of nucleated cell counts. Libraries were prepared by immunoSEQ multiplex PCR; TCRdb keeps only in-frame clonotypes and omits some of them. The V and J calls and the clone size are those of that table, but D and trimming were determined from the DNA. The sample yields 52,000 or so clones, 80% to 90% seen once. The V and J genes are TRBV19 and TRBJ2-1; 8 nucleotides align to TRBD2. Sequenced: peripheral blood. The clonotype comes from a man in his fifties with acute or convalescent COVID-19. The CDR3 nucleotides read TGTGCCAGTAGTATCGGCGACGGGGGGGTAACCAATGAGCAGTTCTTC. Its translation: CASSIGDGGVTNEQFF.